These 11 T cell receptor beta chains originate from one sample sequenced in a study of T cells in Graves' hyperthyroidism and ophthalmopathy. RNA transcripts served as the template for amplifying TCR beta CDR3 regions. HTBI primers were employed in a first-round RT-PCR of the TCR CDR3. In TCRdb, the multiplex PCR reads were re-called with MiXCR into one record per CDR3 protein. Among about 400,000 distinct CDR3 sequences, about 15% were seen once, and the ten largest hold about 31%. Sequenced: blood. The receptors shown here come from a woman aged 25 to 39 with Graves' hyperthyroidism.

This clonotype was counted ten times or more. The J gene is TRBJ2-3, the V gene TRBV20-1; D is undetermined. The V gene's germline CDR1 is DFQATT and CDR2 SNEGSKA (reference sequence). With 4 bases removed from V and 2 bases from J, the gap between germline ends came to 7 bases. This CDR3 comprises 12 residues. The CDR3 DNA reads TGCAGTGCTACTCGGGTCACAGATACGCAGTATTTT. Amino acids: CSATRVTDTQYF.

This clonotype was picked up many times. This rearrangement joins TRBV28 to TRBJ1-2; 9 bases map to TRBD1. Germline V gene sequence: CDR1 MDHEN, CDR2 SYDVKM. V was clipped by 7 bases and J by 7 bases; unmatched bases: 13. The CDR3 has 15 amino acids. CDR3 nucleotides: TGTGCCAGCATCCCTCGGGACAGGGCCGTAGCTGGCTACACCTTC. Residues: CASIPRDRAVAGYTF.

This clonotype appeared a few times. The genes are TRBV20-1 and TRBJ2-7; D not resolved. The CDR3 has 14 residues. Germline CDR1 DFQATT, CDR2 SNEGSKA (reference sequence). V was trimmed by 6 bases and J by 7 bases, leaving 22 bases between them. The CDR3, as DNA: TGCAGTGCCCCGCCTCGACAAGCCCTTGGGGAGCAGTACTTC. This translates into CSAPPRQALGEQYF.

This sequence joins TRBV5-4 and TRBJ2-2; maybe TRBD1 (5 bases). The germline gives CDR1 SGHNT, CDR2 YYREEE (reference sequence). Trimming took 2 bases from V and 2 from J, leaving 10 bases between them. This CDR3 is 15 amino acids long. CDR3 nucleotides: TGTGCCAGCAGCTTAGGGGAATACAACACCGGGGAGCTGTTTTTT. Its translation is CASSLGEYNTGELFF.

This clonotype was observed a few times. CDR3 DNA sequence: TGTGCCAGTAGGACCCAGCCAACTAATGAAAAACTGTTTTTT. It codes for CASRTQPTNEKLFF. V is TRBV12-3 or TRBV12-4 and J is TRBJ1-4; D remains ambiguous. CDR3 length equals 14 residues. Trimming took 9 bases from V and 0 from J, leaving 11 bases between them.

The chain employs TRBV11-2 and TRBJ2-3, with 7 bases identical to TRBD2. This CDR3 region has 17 residues. The germline V gene encodes CDR1 SGHAT and CDR2 FQNNGV. V was clipped by 0 bases and J by 1 base; unmatched bases: 7. Here the CDR3 DNA reads TGTGCCAGCAGCTTAGAAGGCGGGAGTAGTGGCACAGATACGCAGTATTTT. This encodes CASSLEGGSSGTDTQYF.

This clonotype came up many times. The rearrangement uses TRBV3-1 and TRBJ2-7; D remains unclear. Deletions cut 3 bases from V and 5 bases from J, with 8 bases between. This CDR3 has 12 amino acids. Germline loops: CDR1 LGHDT, CDR2 YNNKEL (reference sequence). CDR3 sequence (DNA): TGTGCCAGCAGCCAGGAGAAGAACGAGCAGTACTTC. This translates into CASSQEKNEQYF.

This clonotype was seen many times. The V gene is TRBV3-1, the J gene TRBJ1-2; D might be TRBD1 (6 bases). Germline CDR1 reads LGHDT; CDR2 reads YNNKEL (reference sequence). The CDR3 loop spans 15 amino acids. V was clipped by 4 bases and J by 8 bases, with 20 bases between them. In nucleotides, the CDR3 is TGTGCCAGCAGCCCGAGGGGACACAGGACGTTCGGCTACACCTTC. Amino acids: CASSPRGHRTFGYTF. Supplemented by reference TRBV3-1 and TRBJ1-2, the full variable domain reads DTAVSQTPKYLVTQMGNDKSIKCEQNLGHDTMYWYKQDSKKFLKIMFSYNNKELIINETVPNRFSPKSPDKAHLNLHINSLELGDSAVYFCASSPRGHRTFGYTFGSGTRLTVV.

Ten or more counts support this clonotype. The chain combines TRBV6-1 with TRBJ2-7, with TRBD2 as a possible D gene (6 bases). V was cut by 9 bases and J by 6 bases, with 18 bases left in between. The CDR3 has 13 residues. CDR1 is MNHNS and CDR2 is SASEGT in the germline V gene. CDR3 in DNA: TGTGCCAGGGCCCGGGACTTCAACGCCGAGCAGTACTTC. Encoded protein: CARARDFNAEQYF.

There are many counts of this clonotype. The chain links TRBV5-1 to TRBJ2-1; D is undetermined. CDR1 SGHRS and CDR2 YFSETQ come from the germline V gene. The CDR3 length is 15 residues. Trimming took off 4 bases at V and 6 bases at J, with 17 bases between the two ends. The CDR3 region is CASSPGLGSLNEQFF. CDR3 DNA: TGCGCCAGCAGCCCCGGGCTCGGCTCTCTCAATGAGCAGTTCTTC. Using reference TRBV5-1 and TRBJ2-1 for the parts outside the CDR3, the full variable domain is KAGVTQTPRYLIKTRGQQVTLSCSPISGHRSVSWYQQTPGQGLQFLFEYFSETQRNKGNFPGRFSGRQFSNSRSEMNVSTLELGDSALYLCASSPGLGSLNEQFFGPGTRLTVL.

Concerning this clonotype: A much bigger clone sits one base away, suggesting this may be a read error. The gene calls are TRBV30 and TRBJ2-7; no reliable D call. Germline V lookup: CDR1 GTSNPN, CDR2 SVGIG (reference sequence). CDR3 size: 12 residues. V dropped 3 bases and J dropped 6 bases, with 12 bases sitting between them. CDR3 coding DNA: TGTGCCTGGAGGTCCAAGTCTAGCGAGCAGTACTTC. It is translated as CAWRSKSSEQYF.